One and the same sample provided the 4 T cell receptor beta chains below, sequenced in a study of OX40 agonist ivuxolimab in advanced cancers. Here immunoSEQ multiplex PCR was the method, and the copy in TCRdb shows in-frame clones only, minus some. The table has roughly 79,000 clones, 70% to 90% seen once. Sequenced material: CD4+ or CD8+ T cells sorted from blood, taken in a trial of the OX40 agonist ivuxolimab. The receptor set was obtained from an adult with an advanced solid tumor such as melanoma, head and neck, liver or kidney cancer.

V and J are TRBV28 and TRBJ2-1, with a weak D call TRBD2 (7 bases). CDR3 size: 15 residues. V gave up 7 bases and J gave up 2 bases, with 15 bases separating them. CDR1 and CDR2 from the germline V gene are MDHEN and SYDVKM. CDR3 DNA: TGTGCCAGCATCTCGGGGGGCCAGCCCTACAATGAGCAGTTCTTC. This codes for CASISGGQPYNEQFF.

This sequence joins TRBV6-5 and TRBJ1-2; 7 nucleotides align to TRBD1. Germline V CDR1 and CDR2: MNHEY, SVGAGI. V lost 5 bases and J lost 4; bases outside the gene matches: 7. The CDR3 runs 14 residues. CDR3 nucleotide sequence: TGTGCCAGCAGTACGTCCCGGGACAGCTATGGCTACACCTTC. It translates to CASSTSRDSYGYTF.

The chain has TRBV6-5 and TRBJ2-7; possibly TRBD2 for D (5 bases). The germline V gene has CDR1 MNHEY and CDR2 SVGAGI. CDR3 length: 13 residues. Trimming cost V 6 bases and J 5 bases, with 14 bases left between them. The CDR3 spells CASRRSGSNEQYF. CDR3 coding DNA: TGTGCCAGCAGGAGATCGGGGTCCAACGAGCAGTACTTC.

This rearrangement joins TRBV5-4 to TRBJ2-1; 8 bases are a match to TRBD2. This CDR3 has 15 residues. J was trimmed by 6 bases and V by 4 bases; bases with no gene match: 9. Per the germline V gene, CDR1 is SGHNT and CDR2 is YYREEE (reference sequence). The CDR3 is CASSRQSGSGNEQFF. CDR3 nucleotides: TGTGCCAGCAGCCGCCAGAGCGGGAGTGGCAATGAGCAGTTCTTC. Looking up the rest from reference TRBV5-4 and TRBJ2-1 gives the full variable domain: ETGVTQSPTHLIKTRGQQVTLRCSSQSGHNTVSWYQQALGQGPQFIFQYYREEENGRGNFPPRFSGLQFPNYSSELNVNALELDDSALYLCASSRQSGSGNEQFFGPGTRLTVL.